One and the same sample provided the 10 T cell receptor beta chains below, sequenced in a study of blood T cell repertoires in COVID-19. Method: immunoSEQ multiplex PCR; TCRdb's copy keeps in-frame clones and lacks some. Of 100,000 to 150,000 clones in the sample, approximately 84% were seen once. What was sequenced was peripheral blood. The receptors originated from a woman of 80 years or more with acute or convalescent COVID-19.

The chain carries TRBV10-3 and TRBJ1-1; 8 positions agree with TRBD1. The CDR3 is 16 amino acids. V dropped 4 bases and J dropped 0; count of bases not matched to a gene: 7. Germline V gene sequence: CDR1 ENHRY, CDR2 SYGVKD. Written as DNA, the CDR3 is TGTGCCATCAGTGGACAGGGGCTGGGCATGAACACTGAAGCTTTCTTT. Protein product: CAISGQGLGMNTEAFF.

V is TRBV7-8 and J is TRBJ2-3, with 9 bases lining up with TRBD2. The germline CDR1 and CDR2 sequences are SGHVS and FQNEAQ. The J segment lost 4 bases and the V segment lost 3 bases, leaving 8 bases of the junction unmatched. The CDR3 loop spans 16 amino acids. The CDR3 sequence is CASSLLVAGGSDTQYF. In DNA form, the CDR3 reads TGTGCCAGCAGCTTGTTGGTGGCGGGAGGGTCAGATACGCAGTATTTT.

The chain joins TRBV7-8 to TRBJ2-1; TRBD2 matches at 8 bases. CDR1 is SGHVS, CDR2 FQNEAQ, per germline. Trimming cost V 4 bases and J 5 bases; bases outside gene matches: 7. This CDR3 is built from 15 residues. CDR3 residues: CASSSSGSNHNEQFF. DNA for the CDR3: TGTGCCAGCAGCTCCAGCGGGAGTAACCACAATGAGCAGTTCTTC. Full variable domain (missing parts from reference TRBV7-8 and TRBJ2-1): GAGVSQSPRYKVAKRGQDVALRCDPISGHVSLFWYQQALGQGPEFLTYFQNEAQLDKSGLPSDRFFAERPEGSVSTLKIQRTQQEDSAVYLCASSSSGSNHNEQFFGPGTRLTVL.

The chain is built from TRBV10-3 and TRBJ2-3; D is possibly TRBD2 (6 bases). The germline V gene encodes CDR1 ENHRY and CDR2 SYGVKD. Deletions cut 10 bases from V and 1 base from J, with 15 bases between. This CDR3 has 14 amino acids. The CDR3 bases are TGTGCCACCGGTCCGGGACTCGGCACAGATACGCAGTATTTT. This sequence encodes CATGPGLGTDTQYF.

This chain joins TRBV5-4 and TRBJ1-6; D possibly corresponds to TRBD1 (5 bases). CDR3 length: 15 residues. V was cut by 4 bases and J by 8 bases, with 16 bases left in between. Germline V CDR1 and CDR2: SGHNT, YYREEE (reference sequence). The CDR3 bases are TGTGCCAGCAGCACGGGACTGGCCTCGGATTCACCCCTCCACTTT. Protein: CASSTGLASDSPLHF.

This rearrangement joins TRBV7-9 to TRBJ2-3, with a tentative D call TRBD2 (6 bases). Germline V gene sequence: CDR1 SEHNR, CDR2 FQNEAQ (reference sequence). The CDR3 is 15 residues long. V lost 1 base and J lost 1, with 9 bases in between. CDR3 sequence (DNA): TGTGCCAGCAGCTTAGGTGGAGGGGGCACAGATACGCAGTATTTT. This encodes CASSLGGGGTDTQYF.

The J gene is TRBJ1-2, the V gene TRBV19; 7 nucleotides align to TRBD1. The CDR3 is 16 amino acids. From germline, CDR1 is LNHDA and CDR2 SQIVND (reference sequence). Losses at the gene ends were 3 bases for V and 2 bases for J; bases not matched to a gene: 9. CDR3 nucleotides: TGTGCCAGTAGTATGGGGGCAGGGGGGCCGAACTATGGCTACACCTTC. Translating gives CASSMGAGGPNYGYTF. The full variable domain, with the rest looked up from reference TRBV19 and TRBJ1-2, is DGGITQSPKYLFRKEGQNVTLSCEQNLNHDAMYWYRQDPGQGLRLIYYSQIVNDFQKGDIAEGYSVSREKKESFPLTVTSAQKNPTAFYLCASSMGAGGPNYGYTFGSGTRLTVV.

The J gene is TRBJ2-1, the V gene TRBV2, with 11 bases aligning to TRBD1. CDR3 length: 14 residues. From germline, CDR1 is SNHLY and CDR2 FYNNEI. J was trimmed by 9 bases and V by 6 bases; bases with no gene match: 7. For the CDR3, the DNA is TGTGCCAGCAGCGGACAGGGGGCGCAAAGTGAGCAGTTCTTC. Translating it yields CASSGQGAQSEQFF. Combining the CDR3 with reference TRBV2 and TRBJ2-1 gives the whole variable domain EPEVTQTPSHQVTQMGQEVILRCVPISNHLYFYWYRQILGQKVEFLVSFYNNEISEKSEIFDDQFSVERPDGSNFTLKIRSTKLEDSAMYFCASSGQGAQSEQFFGPGTRLTVL.

In nucleotides, the CDR3 is TGTGCCAGCAGTTACCGCGCCACAGTCCCCTCCTACGAGCAGTACTTC. Its translation is CASSYRATVPSYEQYF. J is TRBJ2-7 and V is TRBV6-5; unclear D gene. There are 16 residues in the CDR3. Trimming removed 2 bases from V and 0 bases from J, with 14 bases in between. Per the germline V gene, CDR1 is MNHEY and CDR2 is SVGAGI.

This chain joins TRBV19 and TRBJ1-5, with TRBD1 identical over 7 bases. V gave up 6 bases and J gave up 5 bases; unmatched junction bases: 7. CDR3 length: 14 residues. The germline V gene has CDR1 LNHDA and CDR2 SQIVND (reference sequence). The CDR3 spells CASSPYDRDQPQHF. The CDR3 region has the DNA TGTGCCAGTAGCCCCTACGACAGGGATCAGCCCCAGCATTTT.